This TCR beta chain was sequenced during a study of CD8 T cells in ankylosing spondylitis. Study-level results: Those disease-linked clones were CD8+; they were also relatively rare in peripheral blood. What seemed typical of ankylosing spondylitis blood was a TCR beta motif built from eight highly homologous variants. In ankylosing spondylitis patients, matched synovial fluid reportedly showed significant enrichment of disease-linked clones.

CDR3 size: 14 residues. The germline gives CDR1 LGHDT, CDR2 YNNKEL (reference sequence). Trimming stripped 6 bases from V and 0 bases from J, with 11 bases between. To note about this clonotype: The antigen remains unidentified.

It was by quantitative 5'-RACE with molecular barcodes that TCR beta libraries were made. TCRdb fed the 5' RACE reads into MiXCR, producing one record per CDR3 protein. The sample yields fewer than 450,000 distinct CDR3 sequences, about 15% seen once. The specimen sequenced was blood, either unsorted or a sorted T cell fraction (not recorded which). The chain employs TRBV3-1 and TRBJ1-1; weak D call: TRBD1 (5 bases). This sequence was found in a male donor with ankylosing spondylitis. The CDR3 DNA reads TGTGCCAGCAGGGGGGATAGACTGAACACTGAAGCTTTCTTT. This gives the protein CASRGDRLNTEAFF.